Listed below are T cell receptor beta chains from one sample, sequenced in a study of identical twins. TCRdb re-called the 5' RACE reads through MiXCR, storing one row per CDR3 protein. The table includes around 530,000 distinct CDR3 sequences, 12% to 15% detected once. The same specimen was also included in a second study, on yellow fever vaccine responses in identical twins.

The specimen was CD4+ T cells sorted from blood. The receptor source for this set is a woman under 30 in good health. Both conserved end residues are trimmed from each CDR3.

V gene: TRBV28
J gene: TRBJ1-3
CDR3 protein: ASSFLGSSGNTIY

V gene: TRBV12-3/TRBV12-4
J gene: TRBJ2-2
CDR3 protein: ASSTGSHVNTGELF

V gene: TRBV29-1
J gene: TRBJ2-1
CDR3 protein: SETAGLSYNEQF

V gene: TRBV5-6
J gene: TRBJ1-1
CDR3 protein: ASSPGPSLLNTEAF

V gene: TRBV19
J gene: TRBJ2-1
CDR3 protein: ASSQRAVGLYEQF

V gene: TRBV20-1
J gene: TRBJ1-2
CDR3 protein: SARESLFNYGYT

V gene: TRBV20-1
J gene: TRBJ1-4
CDR3 protein: SAREVQGLEKLF

V gene: TRBV12-3/TRBV12-4
J gene: TRBJ2-2
CDR3 protein: ATGQGVNTGELF

V gene: TRBV6-5
J gene: TRBJ2-2
CDR3 protein: ASSSLFGELF

V gene: TRBV10-2
J gene: TRBJ2-1
CDR3 protein: ASSLWNGNEQF

V gene: TRBV9
J gene: TRBJ2-2
CDR3 protein: ASSVGSEANTGELF

V gene: TRBV15
J gene: TRBJ2-7
CDR3 protein: ATSTFRDRAHEQY

V gene: TRBV6-5
J gene: TRBJ1-2
CDR3 protein: ASSYSRGQGYGYT

V gene: TRBV4-1
J gene: TRBJ2-7
CDR3 protein: ASSQPGGQWYEQY

V gene: TRBV20-1
J gene: TRBJ2-1
CDR3 protein: SASRGPAYNEQF

V gene: TRBV6-5
J gene: TRBJ2-3
CDR3 protein: ASSVLEGVADTQY

V gene: TRBV7-9
J gene: TRBJ1-1
CDR3 protein: ASSLMIGQDEAF

V gene: TRBV2
J gene: TRBJ1-4
CDR3 protein: ASSRATNEKLF

V gene: TRBV18
J gene: TRBJ2-7
CDR3 protein: ASSPPDRGRYEQY

V gene: TRBV28
J gene: TRBJ2-4
CDR3 protein: ASSLFSSGKNIQY

V gene: TRBV24-1
J gene: TRBJ2-2
CDR3 protein: ATSVGFTGELF

V gene: TRBV5-1
J gene: TRBJ2-2
CDR3 protein: ASSLEPGVAGELF

V gene: TRBV28
J gene: TRBJ2-2
CDR3 protein: ASSLFTSGDTGELF

V gene: TRBV12-3/TRBV12-4
J gene: TRBJ1-6
CDR3 protein: ASSLRDRANSPLH

V gene: TRBV24-1
J gene: TRBJ2-2
CDR3 protein: ATSDLQTSTGELF

V gene: TRBV5-1
J gene: TRBJ2-1
CDR3 protein: ASRTGTGPSNEQF

V gene: TRBV20-1
J gene: TRBJ2-2
CDR3 protein: SAKANTGELF

V gene: TRBV20-1
J gene: TRBJ1-4
CDR3 protein: SARGLGGDEKLF

V gene: TRBV20-1
J gene: TRBJ1-1
CDR3 protein: SARAPKEGTKSEAF

V gene: TRBV25-1
J gene: TRBJ1-5
CDR3 protein: ASSEAGNSNQPQH

V gene: TRBV9
J gene: TRBJ2-1
CDR3 protein: ASSVTQAGGYNEQF

V gene: TRBV3-1
J gene: TRBJ2-3
CDR3 protein: ASSHYLPGQGPQY

V gene: TRBV14
J gene: TRBJ2-5
CDR3 protein: ASSPASGGGTKTQY

V gene: TRBV28
J gene: TRBJ2-2
CDR3 protein: ASSFVQGGTGELF

V gene: TRBV24-1
J gene: TRBJ2-2
CDR3 protein: ATSLDRADTGELF

V gene: TRBV20-1
J gene: TRBJ2-3
CDR3 protein: SAGTSVDTQY

V gene: TRBV3-1
J gene: TRBJ2-3
CDR3 protein: ASSQDSLRGTQY

V gene: TRBV15
J gene: TRBJ1-1
CDR3 protein: ATSSGKGYTEAF

V gene: TRBV5-8
J gene: TRBJ2-5
CDR3 protein: ASKGRGTETQY

V gene: TRBV9
J gene: TRBJ2-1
CDR3 protein: ASSVGDLLYNEQF

V gene: TRBV11-2
J gene: TRBJ2-3
CDR3 protein: ASSPPLNTDTQY

V gene: TRBV11-3
J gene: TRBJ2-1
CDR3 protein: ASSLDRVSRPENEQF

V gene: TRBV6-5
J gene: TRBJ1-1
CDR3 protein: ASSHLPGQTNTEAF

V gene: TRBV14
J gene: TRBJ1-1
CDR3 protein: ASSQYRISYTGSTEAF

V gene: TRBV5-1
J gene: TRBJ1-2
CDR3 protein: ASSSTGGVGYT

V gene: TRBV14
J gene: TRBJ1-6
CDR3 protein: ASSQGAGAPLH

V gene: TRBV20-1
J gene: TRBJ2-1
CDR3 protein: SAHVASGMSNEQF

V gene: TRBV12-3/TRBV12-4
J gene: TRBJ2-3
CDR3 protein: ASSQDGGIPDTQY

V gene: TRBV11-2
J gene: TRBJ1-1
CDR3 protein: ASTHFYRKRGNTEAF

V gene: TRBV27
J gene: TRBJ2-1
CDR3 protein: ASSLHPRIKQF

V gene: TRBV4-1
J gene: TRBJ2-7
CDR3 protein: ASSQGSGQGVTYEQY

V gene: TRBV20-1
J gene: TRBJ1-4
CDR3 protein: SASPGSREKLF